The 16 T cell receptor beta chains presented below share a single source sample, sequenced in a study of spatial heterogeneity in lung cancer. Study-level findings and limits: Intratumoral expanded alpha and beta TCR counts were found to track tumor mutation counts.

Time point denoted: sample taken at primary tumor resection. Antigens for these TCRs are unknown. TCRdb used MiXCR to reprocess the 5' RACE reads, holding one entry per CDR3 protein. The data show about 6,000 distinct CDR3 sequences, more than 12% seen once. The sequenced sample was lung tumor tissue, obtained at surgery. Every receptor here comes from a male donor with early-stage non-small cell lung cancer.

There are a few counts of this clonotype. The library was designed around alpha chains, so this beta chain is a stray read whose abundance carries little weight. The V and J genes are TRBV10-3 and TRBJ2-2, with 7 bases aligning to TRBD1. This CDR3 region has 15 residues. Unmatched junction bases numbered 7, after V lost 9 bases and J lost 0 bases. Germline V lookup: CDR1 ENHRY, CDR2 SYGVKD. The CDR3 loop is CAIQGQGANTGELFF. The CDR3 region has the DNA TGTGCCATTCAAGGGCAGGGGGCGAACACCGGGGAGCTGTTTTTT.

Details on this clonotype: This beta chain slipped into a library made for alpha chains as a stray read, so its size is not meaningful. J is TRBJ2-7 and V is TRBV28; TRBD1 agrees at 8 bases. Germline CDR1 is MDHEN and CDR2 is SYDVKM. The CDR3 spans 15 residues. Unmatched junction bases numbered 9, after V lost 6 bases and J lost 2 bases. CDR3 protein: CASSPRTGYAYEQYF. DNA of the CDR3: TGTGCCAGCAGCCCGAGGACAGGGTACGCCTACGAGCAGTACTTC.

By sample share, this clonotype is medium-sized. Within a library made for alpha chains, this beta chain is off target, and its count is uninformative. In nucleotides, the CDR3 is TGCAGTGGAGGGGTCTCCCACATCTACGAGCAGTACTTC. Protein product: CSGGVSHIYEQYF. The J gene is TRBJ2-7, the V gene TRBV20-1; D possibly matches TRBD1 or TRBD2 (5 bases each). Germline V lookup: CDR1 DFQATT, CDR2 SNEGSKA (reference sequence). V lost 7 bases, J lost 3 bases, and 16 bases lay in between. CDR3 length: 13 amino acids.

In its sample, this clonotype is medium-sized. This beta chain came through as a stray read in a library set up for alpha chains, and its size says little. V usage is TRBV20-1 and J usage is TRBJ2-1, with D unclear. V was clipped by 0 bases and J by 5 bases, with 14 bases between them. Germline-derived CDR1 and CDR2 are DFQATT and SNEGSKA (reference sequence). The CDR3 is 15 amino acids. CDR3 loop: CSARDRRLNNNEQFF. CDR3 bases: TGCAGTGCTAGAGATAGGAGACTGAACAACAATGAGCAGTTCTTC.

Remarks on this clonotype: Within a library made for alpha chains, this beta chain is off target, and its count is uninformative. The rearrangement joins TRBV4-2 to TRBJ1-1; D might be TRBD1 (5 bases). V was clipped by 4 bases and J by 2 bases, with 14 bases between them. Germline CDR1 and CDR2: LGHNA and YNFKEQ. This CDR3 contains 15 residues. The CDR3 DNA reads as TGTGCCAGCAGCCTCTACCGGGACCTAAACACTGAAGCTTTCTTT. Protein: CASSLYRDLNTEAFF.

Relative to its sample, this clonotype is medium-sized. This beta chain lies outside the target of a library built for alpha chains; its clone size means little. This sequence joins TRBV19 and TRBJ1-1, with D hard to call. The germline CDR1 and CDR2 sequences are LNHDA and SQIVND (reference sequence). CDR3 length: 11 amino acids. V gave up 8 bases and J gave up 4 bases, with 8 bases separating them. As DNA, the CDR3 is TGTGCCAGTGGGCGGCTCACTGAAGCTTTCTTT. It translates to CASGRLTEAFF.

Remarks on this clonotype: This beta chain is an off-target read within a library intended for alpha chains, so its frequency means little. This chain joins TRBV2 and TRBJ2-5; D gene uncertain. Germline CDR1 reads SNHLY; CDR2 reads FYNNEI. This CDR3 spans 16 amino acids. V was clipped by 4 bases and J by 5 bases, with 20 bases between them. CDR3 nucleotides: TGTGCCAGCAGTGCCCGTGGGGTCTCCACTGACGAGACCCAGTACTTC. As protein: CASSARGVSTDETQYF.

For this clonotype: This may be a read error: a much more frequent sequence differs by one nucleotide. Since it is a stray read in a library aimed at alpha chains, this beta chain has a size that is not meaningful. V gene TRBV27 combines with J gene TRBJ2-4; either TRBD1 or TRBD2 may supply D (6 bases each). V lost 6 bases and J 1 base, leaving 19 bases between the germline ends. The CDR3 contains 17 residues. Germline V gene sequence: CDR1 MNHEY, CDR2 SMNVEV (reference sequence). CDR3 sequence: CASSQEGDGLAKNIQYF. CDR3 in DNA: TGTGCCAGCAGCCAGGAGGGGGACGGGCTGGCCAAAAACATTCAGTACTTC.

In its sample, this clonotype ranks as medium-sized (0.01 to 0.1%). As an off-target read in a library built for alpha chains, this beta chain has a frequency of little significance. The rearrangement links TRBV3-1 to TRBJ2-1; 10 nucleotides line up with TRBD2. The CDR3 extends over 16 amino acids. The germline V gene encodes CDR1 LGHDT and CDR2 YNNKEL (reference sequence). V trimming: 5 bases; J trimming: 8 bases; junction bases outside the gene matches: 12. The CDR3 reads CASSYERGGPGDEQFF. DNA of the CDR3: TGTGCCAGCAGCTACGAGCGGGGGGGCCCCGGGGATGAGCAGTTCTTC.

Note on this clonotype: A much larger clone lies one base from this, so it may be a read error. A library made for alpha chains picked up this beta chain off target, so its size means little. J is TRBJ1-1 and V is TRBV25-1, with D possibly being TRBD1 (5 bases). The CDR3 has 14 residues. CDR1 and CDR2 (germline): MGHDK, SYGVNS. CDR3 residues: CAGSESWGNTEAFF. For the CDR3, the DNA is TGTGCCGGCAGCGAATCTTGGGGGAATACTGAAGCTTTCTTT. Filled out from reference TRBV25-1 and TRBJ1-1, the complete variable domain reads EADIYQTPRYLVIGTGKKITLECSQTMGHDKMYWYQQDPGMELHLIHYSYGVNSTEKGDLSSESTVSRIRTEHFPLTLESARPSHTSQYLCAGSESWGNTEAFFGQGTRLTVV.

This clonotype is medium-sized within its sample. This beta chain appears as a stray read in a library generated for alpha chains; its size is not informative. J is TRBJ2-6 and V is TRBV11-3; 7 nucleotides line up with TRBD1. The germline CDR1 and CDR2 sequences are SGHNT and YENEEA. There are 16 residues in the CDR3. The V and J ends lost 5 bases and 4 bases, in that order; junction bases with no gene match: 8. CDR3 sequence: CASSPETGTGANVLTF. The CDR3, as DNA: TGTGCCAGCAGCCCAGAGACAGGGACGGGGGCCAACGTCCTGACTTTC.

This clonotype is medium-sized (0.01 to 0.1%) within its sample. This beta chain is off target for a library built for alpha chains, so its abundance means little. The J gene is TRBJ2-1, the V gene TRBV3-1; TRBD2 matches at 14 bases. Per the germline V gene, CDR1 is LGHDT and CDR2 is YNNKEL (reference sequence). J was trimmed by 8 bases and V by 4 bases; bases with no gene match: 10. The CDR3 totals 17 residues. The CDR3 region has the DNA TGTGCCAGCAGCCCGCTCGGGCCGGGACTAGCGGGAGATGAGCAGTTCTTC. It translates to CASSPLGPGLAGDEQFF.

About this clonotype: As an off-target read in a library built for alpha chains, this beta chain has a frequency of little significance. The V and J genes are TRBV7-6 and TRBJ2-6, with D uncertain. Between the trimmed V and J ends, which lost 4 bases and 0 bases, there was a span of 4 bases. Germline-derived CDR1 and CDR2 are SGHVS and FNYEAQ. The CDR3 runs to 14 residues. The CDR3 DNA reads TGTGCCAGCAGCTCCATCTCTGGGGCCAACGTCCTGACTTTC. As protein: CASSSISGANVLTF. The entire variable domain, with the rest obtained from reference TRBV7-6 and TRBJ2-6, is as follows: GAGVSQSPRYKVTKRGQDVALRCDPISGHVSLYWYRQALGQGPEFLTYFNYEAQQDKSGLPNDRFSAERPEGSISTLTIQRTEQRDSAMYRCASSSISGANVLTFGAGSRLTVL.

To note about this clonotype: This beta chain is off target for a library built for alpha chains, so its abundance means little. The V gene is TRBV6-2 or TRBV6-3, the J gene TRBJ2-7; D unclear. Looked up from germline, CDR1 is MNHEY and CDR2 is SVGEGT. The CDR3 length is 15 residues. Trimming cost V 4 bases and J 3 bases, with 16 bases left between them. As DNA, the CDR3 is TGTGCCAGCAGTTCCCTCATCGACGGTAGCTACGAGCAGTACTTC. Its protein is CASSSLIDGSYEQYF.

This clonotype has just a few counts. Being off target in a library aimed at alpha chains, this beta chain has a size of little meaning. The chain joins TRBV23-1 to TRBJ2-3; TRBD1 aligns across 8 bases. TRBV23-1 is designated an ORF whose function remains uncertain. The length of the CDR3 is 15 residues. Trimming at V came to 6 bases and at J to 0 bases, leaving 5 bases not matched to a gene. CDR3 DNA sequence: TGCGCCAGCAGCCAGAGGACAGGGAGCACAGATACGCAGTATTTT. Translation: CASSQRTGSTDTQYF.

At least ten counts were recorded for this clonotype. Within a library made for alpha chains, this beta chain is off target, and its count is uninformative. J is TRBJ2-5 and V is TRBV6-2 or TRBV6-3, with 8 bases lining up with TRBD1. Germline CDR1 is MNHEY and CDR2 is SVGEGT. This CDR3 has 15 amino acids. The V segment lost 2 bases and the J segment 1 base; nucleotides outside the gene matches: 3. CDR3 in amino acids: CASSYLTGGQETQYF. The CDR3 DNA follows: TGTGCCAGCAGTTACCTAACAGGGGGCCAAGAGACCCAGTACTTC.